The 22 T cell receptor beta chains given below trace back to one sample, sequenced in a study of CD8 T cells in ankylosing spondylitis. These receptors' antigens are unknown. General study findings and limits: A motif of seven or eight highly homologous TCR beta variants was seen as apparently characteristic of ankylosing spondylitis blood.

One entry per CDR3 protein, called by TCRdb with MiXCR from the 5' RACE reads. The repertoire has around 770,000 distinct CDR3 sequences, 15% to 20% of them found once; the top ten carry about 19%. The sample was blood, either unsorted or a sorted T cell fraction (not recorded which). The receptor set was obtained from a male donor with ankylosing spondylitis.

This clonotype has more than one count but fewer than ten. J is TRBJ2-1 and V is TRBV11-2; D may be TRBD2 (6 bases). The V gene lost 5 bases and the J gene lost 8 bases, with 13 bases spanning the gap. This CDR3 comprises 13 residues. Germline V gene data show CDR1 as SGHAT and CDR2 as FQNNGV. CDR3 in amino acids: CASSLGGTDEQFF. The CDR3 DNA follows: TGTGCCAGCAGCCTCGGAGGGACGGATGAGCAGTTCTTC. Full variable domain (outside the CDR3, taken from reference TRBV11-2 and TRBJ2-1): EAGVAQSPRYKIIEKRQSVAFWCNPISGHATLYWYQQILGQGPKLLIQFQNNGVVDDSQLPKDRFSAERLKGVDSTLKIQPAKLEDSAVYLCASSLGGTDEQFFGPGTRLTVL.

The table lists this clonotype with a few counts. The genes are TRBV5-1 and TRBJ2-3; TRBD1 or TRBD2 may be the D gene (5 bases each). CDR1 and CDR2 (germline): SGHRS, YFSETQ. Trimming took 6 bases from V and 1 from J, leaving 12 bases between them. The CDR3 is made up of 14 amino acids. In DNA form, the CDR3 reads TGCGCCAGCATCCTCGGGACGGGCACAGATACGCAGTATTTT. Encoded protein: CASILGTGTDTQYF.

This clonotype was seen a handful of times. The chain uses TRBV24-1 and TRBJ2-7, with D unclear. Germline CDR1 reads KGHDR; CDR2 reads SFDVKD. This CDR3 has 14 residues. Deletions cut 3 bases from V and 2 bases from J, with 10 bases between. The CDR3 DNA is TGTGCCACCAGTGATAATGTTCCCCCCTACGAGCAGTACTTC. Translating gives CATSDNVPPYEQYF.

There are a few counts of this clonotype. This sequence joins TRBV9 and TRBJ2-2; TRBD2 aligns across 11 bases. This CDR3 has 18 residues. Germline loops: CDR1 SGDLS, CDR2 YYNGEE. J gave up 4 bases and V 0 bases, and 8 bases lay outside the gene matches. In nucleotides, the CDR3 is TGTGCCAGCAGCGTAGGTGTAGCGGGGGGGCCTGTCACCGGGGAGCTGTTTTTT. Amino acids: CASSVGVAGGPVTGELFF.

The sample holds a few counts of this clonotype. V and J are TRBV3-1 and TRBJ2-1, with 10 bases fitting TRBD1. Losses at the gene ends were 0 bases for V and 12 bases for J; bases not matched to a gene: 2. The CDR3 is 13 residues long. From germline, CDR1 is LGHDT and CDR2 YNNKEL (reference sequence). This chain's CDR3 is CASSQEDRGRQFF. CDR3 bases: TGTGCCAGCAGCCAAGAGGACAGGGGGAGGCAGTTCTTC.

This clonotype was seen a handful of times. The gene calls are TRBV7-9 and TRBJ2-3; D may be TRBD2 (5 bases). CDR1 SEHNR and CDR2 FQNEAQ come from the germline V gene (reference sequence). V lost 2 bases to trimming and J lost 1 base, with 10 bases between them. CDR3 size: 15 residues. Written as DNA, the CDR3 is TGTGCCAGCAGCTTATGGAATAGCGGCACAGATACGCAGTATTTT. Translated, it gives CASSLWNSGTDTQYF.

This chain links TRBV5-1 with TRBJ1-2; 7 bases fit TRBD1. Germline CDR1 and CDR2: SGHRS and YFSETQ. The CDR3 is 14 amino acids. V gave up 4 bases and J gave up 8 bases; unmatched junction bases: 11. This CDR3 reads CASSADRAVEGYTF. The CDR3 nucleotides read TGCGCCAGCAGCGCAGACAGGGCCGTTGAGGGCTACACCTTC.

Only a few counts were recorded for this clonotype. The chain couples TRBV9 to TRBJ2-7, with D perhaps TRBD1 or TRBD2 (6 bases each). The germline V gene has CDR1 SGDLS and CDR2 YYNGEE. The CDR3 sequence is 13 residues long. Trimming shortened V by 0 bases and J by 8 bases, and 12 bases separated the two germline ends. The CDR3 DNA reads as TGTGCCAGCAGCGTAGTATCCGGGGGCCAGCAGTACTTC. Translated, it gives CASSVVSGGQQYF.

In this sample, this clonotype turned up many times. This sequence joins TRBV4-3 and TRBJ1-5; D gene unclear. Germline CDR1 LGHNA, CDR2 YSLEER. Trimming stripped 2 bases from V and 0 bases from J, with 11 bases between. The CDR3 extends over 16 amino acids. CDR3 amino acids: CASSQNTGYSNQPQHF. The CDR3 DNA is TGCGCCAGCAGCCAAAACACCGGGTATAGCAATCAGCCCCAGCATTTT.

In this sample, this clonotype turned up a few times. The gene calls are TRBV15 and TRBJ1-1; D is unclear. The CDR3 consists of 14 residues. CDR1 is LNHNV and CDR2 is YYDKDF in the germline V gene (reference sequence). V was clipped by 0 bases and J by 5 bases, with 10 bases between them. The CDR3 loop is CATSRDGGWTEAFF. The CDR3, as DNA: TGTGCCACCAGCAGAGATGGAGGGTGGACTGAAGCTTTCTTT.

The chain couples TRBV20-1 to TRBJ1-6; D remains ambiguous. CDR1 is DFQATT and CDR2 is SNEGSKA in the germline V gene (reference sequence). This CDR3 has 14 amino acids. Trimming removed 2 bases at V and 6 bases at J, with 11 bases between. The CDR3 DNA reads TGCAGTGCTAGAACTCTTGGCGGTAATTCACCCCTCCACTTT. Residues: CSARTLGGNSPLHF.

The V and J genes are TRBV11-2 and TRBJ2-5; D is possibly TRBD1 or TRBD2 (5 bases each). Germline V gene sequence: CDR1 SGHAT, CDR2 FQNNGV. Trimming left V 6 bases short and J 5 bases short, with 19 bases between. CDR3 length equals 15 residues. CDR3 residues: CASSYTGTLGETQYF. Here the CDR3 DNA reads TGTGCCAGCAGTTATACCGGGACCCTGGGGGAGACCCAGTACTTC.

This clonotype has only a few counts. This sequence joins TRBV5-6 and TRBJ2-5; TRBD1 might be the D (6 bases). This CDR3 region has 11 residues. The germline gives CDR1 SGHDT, CDR2 YYEEEE. The V gene lost 3 bases and the J gene lost 6 bases, with 6 bases spanning the gap. The CDR3 bases are TGTGCCAGCAGCTGGGGGCAGACCCAGTACTTC. Protein: CASSWGQTQYF. Filled out from reference TRBV5-6 and TRBJ2-5, the complete variable domain reads DAGVTQSPTHLIKTRGQQVTLRCSPKSGHDTVSWYQQALGQGPQFIFQYYEEEERQRGNFPDRFSGHQFPNYSSELNVNALLLGDSALYLCASSWGQTQYFGPGTRLLVL.

The V gene is TRBV11-1, the J gene TRBJ2-3; 10 bases fit TRBD1. The CDR3 contains 20 residues. V shed 3 bases and J 3 bases; nucleotides not matched to a gene: 18. Germline V gene data show CDR1 as SGHAT and CDR2 as FQDESV (reference sequence). The CDR3 DNA is TGTGCCAGCAGCTTCACCCTGGGACAGGGGAAAATGCTTGGGACAGATACGCAGTATTTT. It translates to CASSFTLGQGKMLGTDTQYF. Together with reference TRBV11-1 and TRBJ2-3, the CDR3 gives the full variable domain: EAEVAQSPRYKITEKSQAVAFWCDPISGHATLYWYRQILGQGPELLVQFQDESVVDDSQLPKDRFSAERLKGVDSTLKIQPAELGDSAMYLCASSFTLGQGKMLGTDTQYFGPGTRLTVL.

This clonotype has just a few counts. The chain recombines TRBV5-1 with TRBJ2-7; TRBD2 aligns across 11 bases. Trimming cost V 0 bases and J 2 bases; bases outside gene matches: 4. Germline CDR1 and CDR2: SGHRS and YFSETQ. The length of the CDR3 is 16 residues. The CDR3, as DNA: TGCGCCAGCAGCTTGGCCACTAGCGGGAGCCCCTACGAGCAGTACTTC. Translating gives CASSLATSGSPYEQYF.

Comments on this clonotype: Compared with germline, one end of the junction differs, possibly owing to a read error. The rearrangement joins TRBV28 to TRBJ2-7; possibly TRBD1 or TRBD2 for D (5 bases each). Germline CDR1 and CDR2: MDHEN and SYDVKM. This CDR3 has 12 amino acids. CDR3 residues: CASSSAGSLTSF. For the CDR3, the DNA is TGTGCCAGCAGTTCCGCAGGGAGCCTCACCTCCTTC.

In its sample, this clonotype was seen a few times. The chain is built from TRBV13 and TRBJ2-7, with D possibly matching TRBD2 (5 bases). Per the germline V gene, CDR1 is PRHDT and CDR2 is FYEKMQ (reference sequence). This CDR3 contains 12 residues. V lost 5 bases to trimming and J lost 6 bases, with 11 bases between them. CDR3 sequence (DNA): TGTGCCAGCAGCCTCGGACTGAGCGAGCAGTACTTC. This gives the protein CASSLGLSEQYF.

The V and J genes are TRBV2 and TRBJ1-2; 7 positions match TRBD1. The CDR3 runs to 15 residues. The ends lost 5 bases at V and 1 base at J; junction bases unmatched: 7. Germline CDR1 and CDR2: SNHLY and FYNNEI. The chain's CDR3 is CASSLTGADNYGYTF. The CDR3 nucleotides are TGTGCCAGCAGTCTTACAGGGGCAGATAACTATGGCTACACCTTC.

The chain couples TRBV5-1 to TRBJ1-6; 7 bases map to TRBD1. Trimming took 0 bases from V and 8 from J; bases not matched to a gene: 2. CDR1 SGHRS and CDR2 YFSETQ come from the germline V gene. This CDR3 is built from 14 residues. The CDR3 DNA reads TGCGCCAGCAGCTTGGAAGGGGGCGATTCACCCCTCCACTTT. Protein sequence: CASSLEGGDSPLHF.

The table lists this clonotype with a few counts. V usage is TRBV11-2 and J usage is TRBJ2-5, with a tentative D call TRBD2 (6 bases). The V and J ends lost 1 base and 5 bases respectively, with 11 bases between them. The CDR3 consists of 14 residues. Looked up from germline, CDR1 is SGHAT and CDR2 is FQNNGV. The CDR3 spells CASSLAGAAETQYF. The DNA of the CDR3 is TGTGCCAGCAGCTTAGCGGGAGCCGCCGAGACCCAGTACTTC.

V gene TRBV3-1 combines with J gene TRBJ2-1, with 9 bases matching TRBD1. Germline-derived CDR1 and CDR2 are LGHDT and YNNKEL (reference sequence). The J segment lost 8 bases and the V segment lost 2 bases, leaving 7 bases of the junction unmatched. This CDR3 comprises 15 residues. CDR3 sequence (DNA): TGTGCCAGCAGCCAAACGGACAGGGGTCGCGATGAGCAGTTCTTC. Translation: CASSQTDRGRDEQFF.

This clonotype was recorded a few times. This rearrangement joins TRBV7-2 to TRBJ1-1, with D possibly matching TRBD1 (6 bases). The germline V gene encodes CDR1 SGHTA and CDR2 FQGNSA. The CDR3 spans 13 residues. V gave up 0 bases and J gave up 4 bases, with 6 bases separating them. The CDR3 nucleotides are TGTGCCAGCAGCTTAGCGACAGGCACTGAAGCTTTCTTT. It codes for CASSLATGTEAFF.